Following are 12 T cell receptor beta chains from one sample sequenced in a study of CD8 T cells in ankylosing spondylitis (dated by TCRdb to about 2017). The library was prepared using 5' RACE. The sample was run on an Illumina HiSeq 2500. The public reads were reprocessed in TCRdb via fastp at Q25 and MiXCR, keeping in-frame beta chains. Every entry covers one CDR3 protein and lists the most common genes and DNA from its rows. Present in this sample are more than 500,000 distinct CDR3 sequences, under 5.5% of which were seen just once. Jointly, the top ten make up under 4.5% of the sample. The antigens these receptors bind are not known. Overall study results and their limits: A TCR beta motif of eight highly homologous amino acid variants appeared characteristic of blood from ankylosing spondylitis patients.

Input material: blood, either unsorted or a sorted T cell fraction (not recorded which). These receptors were obtained from a male donor with ankylosing spondylitis.

In regard to this clonotype: A read error may explain this, as a much larger clone is one base away. The V and J genes are TRBV28 and TRBJ1-2; D possibly corresponds to TRBD1 (6 bases). The CDR3 totals 14 residues. Germline lookup yields CDR1 MDHEN and CDR2 SYDVKM. As DNA, the CDR3 is TGTGCCAGCAGTTCAGCAGGGGCTAGCTATGGCTACGCCTTC. This encodes CASSSAGASYGYAF.

Many counts were recorded for this clonotype. J is TRBJ2-7 and V is TRBV29-1; tentatively, D is TRBD1 (6 bases). CDR1 and CDR2 from the germline V gene are SQVTM and ANQGSEA. Trimming cost V 3 bases and J 0 bases, with 15 bases left between them. The CDR3 contains 15 residues. CDR3 in DNA: TGCAGCGTTGACTTGGGGCAGGGGAGCTCCTACGAGCAGTACTTC. It yields the protein CSVDLGQGSSYEQYF.

The genes are TRBV7-2 and TRBJ1-4; D might be TRBD1 (5 bases). Trimming cost V 8 bases and J 4 bases, with 8 bases left between them. Germline CDR1 and CDR2: SGHTA and FQGNSA. This CDR3 has 12 residues. For the CDR3, the DNA is TGTGCCAGCCGGGACTTTAATGAAAAACTGTTTTTT. Translated: CASRDFNEKLFF. Based on the CDR3 plus reference TRBV7-2 and TRBJ1-4, the full variable domain is GAGVSQSPSNKVTEKGKDVELRCDPISGHTALYWYRQSLGQGLEFLIYFQGNSAPDKSGLPSDRFSAERTGGSVSTLTIQRTQQEDSAVYLCASRDFNEKLFFGSGTQLSVL.

The genes are TRBV14 and TRBJ2-7; TRBD2 matches 9 bases. This CDR3 spans 14 amino acids. Germline V gives CDR1 SGHDN, CDR2 FVKESK. Trimming cost V 1 base and J 6 bases; bases outside gene matches: 4. CDR3 protein: CASSQVNSGGEQYF. The DNA of the CDR3 is TGTGCCAGCAGCCAAGTAAATAGCGGGGGCGAGCAGTACTTC.

This clonotype has at least ten counts. The chain links TRBV5-1 to TRBJ2-5; unclear D gene. From germline, CDR1 is SGHRS and CDR2 YFSETQ. There are 12 residues in the CDR3. Trimming pared 4 bases from V and 3 bases from J, leaving 7 bases between. The CDR3 protein is CASSRLEETQYF. CDR3 nucleotide sequence: TGCGCCAGCAGCCGGCTCGAAGAGACCCAGTACTTC.

In its sample, this clonotype was seen many times. The chain joins TRBV12-3 or TRBV12-4 to TRBJ1-1; D ambiguous. The CDR3 runs to 15 residues. The ends were cut back, 5 bases at V and 1 base at J, with 14 bases in the middle. The DNA for the CDR3 is TGTGCCAGCAGTCCGGTACGGAGAGGGAACACTGAAGCTTTCTTT. Protein product: CASSPVRRGNTEAFF.

This clonotype occurred a few times. The V gene is TRBV28, the J gene TRBJ2-6; 8 nucleotides align to TRBD1. The CDR3 extends over 18 amino acids. Trimming removed 3 bases from V and 0 bases from J; junction bases left unmatched: 7. Germline V CDR1 and CDR2: MDHEN, SYDVKM. The DNA of the CDR3 is TGTGCCAGCAGTTTTCGGACAGGGCTGCTCTCTGGGGCCAACGTCCTGACTTTC. Amino acids: CASSFRTGLLSGANVLTF.

This clonotype has just a few counts. V is TRBV7-2 and J is TRBJ2-7, with D tentatively TRBD2 (5 bases). The CDR3 has 16 residues. Germline CDR1 is SGHTA and CDR2 is FQGNSA. The V end lost 1 base, the J end lost 1 base, and 14 bases lay between the germline ends. In DNA, the CDR3 is TGTGCCAGCAGCTTAGTCGCGGGCTACGAGTCCTACGAGCAGTACTTC. Protein sequence: CASSLVAGYESYEQYF.

The table lists this clonotype with many counts. The CDR3 protein is CSVSSGGPPSYEQYF. CDR3 DNA sequence: TGCAGCGTATCCAGTGGGGGGCCACCCTCCTACGAGCAGTACTTC. The chain links TRBV29-1 to TRBJ2-7; D is perhaps TRBD1 or TRBD2 (6 bases each). The V end was cut by 6 bases, the J end by 0 bases, with 18 bases between. Germline V CDR1 and CDR2: SQVTM, ANQGSEA. The CDR3 totals 15 residues.

This clonotype appeared many times. The CDR3 spells CSASSGYEQYF. The CDR3 DNA is TGCAGTGCTTCTTCAGGGTACGAGCAGTACTTC. The chain has TRBV20-1 and TRBJ2-7; possible D gene TRBD1, 5 bases. Per the germline V gene, CDR1 is DFQATT and CDR2 is SNEGSKA (reference sequence). The CDR3 contains 11 residues. Trimming took off 5 bases at V and 4 bases at J, with 9 bases between the two ends.

This clonotype has a count of ten or more. This CDR3 reads CAIPKIGGATGELFF. The DNA for the CDR3 is TGTGCCATTCCCAAGATCGGGGGAGCCACCGGGGAGCTGTTTTTT. The J gene is TRBJ2-2, the V gene TRBV10-3; tentative D call: TRBD2 (6 bases). Germline V lookup: CDR1 ENHRY, CDR2 SYGVKD. Trimming removed 9 bases from V and 4 bases from J, with 18 bases in between. The CDR3 has 15 residues.

This clonotype has a count of ten or more. The chain links TRBV2 to TRBJ2-4, with TRBD1 identical over 8 bases. V trimming: 5 bases; J trimming: 9 bases; junction bases outside the gene matches: 6. In germline, CDR1 is SNHLY, CDR2 FYNNEI. The CDR3 spans 13 residues. CDR3 region: CASSQSGGGIQYF. CDR3 DNA sequence: TGTGCCAGCAGTCAATCAGGGGGCGGCATTCAGTACTTC.